A selection of T cell receptor beta chains follows, all from one sample in a study of cytomegalovirus exposure and HLA in healthy donors. Measured with immunoSEQ multiplex PCR; TCRdb has only the in-frame clones, and not every one. The sample contains some 150,000 clones, 80% to 90% of which appear only once. Material for sequencing was PBMCs. These receptors all come from a woman younger than 45 in good health and CMV-seronegative. Each CDR3 is given with its conserved first and last residue. D genes are given only for firm matches. Where a row states a size, it is once, few, many or the class of an expanded clone; other rows omit it.

j_gene: TRBJ2-7; v_gene: TRBV4-1; abundance: NA; d_gene: NA; CDR3aa: CASSPLPRSYEQYF; CDR3nt: TGCGCCAGCAGCCCCCTCCCCCGCAGCTACGAGCAGTACTTC
j_gene: TRBJ2-1; v_gene: TRBV7-9; abundance: once; d_gene: TRBD2; CDR3aa: CAWGTSGNPYNEQFF; CDR3nt: TGTGCCTGGGGGACTAGCGGGAACCCCTACAATGAGCAGTTCTTC
j_gene: TRBJ1-1; v_gene: TRBV2; abundance: NA; d_gene: NA; CDR3aa: CATQDMNTEAFF; CDR3nt: TGTGCCACCCAGGATATGAACACTGAAGCTTTCTTT
j_gene: TRBJ2-4; v_gene: TRBV11-2; abundance: NA; d_gene: NA; CDR3aa: CASSLDRSRLDIQYF; CDR3nt: TGTGCCAGCAGCTTAGATCGCAGTCGGCTAGACATTCAGTACTTC
j_gene: TRBJ2-3; v_gene: TRBV7-2; abundance: NA; d_gene: NA; CDR3aa: CASSLVPFSTDTQYF; CDR3nt: TGTGCCAGCAGCTTAGTTCCCTTTAGCACAGATACGCAGTATTTT
j_gene: TRBJ2-2; v_gene: TRBV7-9; abundance: NA; d_gene: TRBD1; CDR3aa: CASSLRTGPTGELFF; CDR3nt: TGTGCCAGCAGCCTTAGGACAGGGCCCACCGGGGAGCTGTTTTTT
j_gene: TRBJ2-5; v_gene: TRBV5-1; abundance: NA; d_gene: NA; CDR3aa: CASSFQGSQETQYF; CDR3nt: TGCGCCAGCAGCTTTCAAGGGAGCCAAGAGACCCAGTACTTC
j_gene: TRBJ1-1; v_gene: TRBV7-6; abundance: NA; d_gene: TRBD1; CDR3aa: CASSQTGGNTEAFF; CDR3nt: TGTGCCAGCAGCCAGACAGGGGGAAACACTGAAGCTTTCTTT
j_gene: TRBJ2-2; v_gene: TRBV5-1; abundance: NA; d_gene: NA; CDR3aa: CASSLDALNANTGELFF; CDR3nt: TGCGCCAGCAGCTTGGACGCGTTAAACGCGAACACCGGGGAGCTGTTTTTT
j_gene: TRBJ2-5; v_gene: TRBV5-4; abundance: NA; d_gene: NA; CDR3aa: CASSLAMGAQETQYF; CDR3nt: TGTGCCAGCAGCTTGGCAATGGGGGCCCAAGAGACCCAGTACTTC
j_gene: TRBJ1-6; v_gene: TRBV5-1; abundance: NA; d_gene: NA; CDR3aa: CASRVQVDNSPLHF; CDR3nt: TGCGCCAGCAGGGTACAGGTGGATAATTCACCCCTCCACTTT
j_gene: TRBJ2-7; v_gene: TRBV7-9; abundance: NA; d_gene: NA; CDR3aa: CASSTTAHLVSYEQYF; CDR3nt: TGTGCCAGCAGTACAACAGCACATTTAGTTTCCTACGAGCAGTACTTC
j_gene: TRBJ2-7; v_gene: TRBV7-2; abundance: once; d_gene: NA; CDR3aa: CASSRTDFGGRIYEQYF; CDR3nt: TGTGCCAGCAGTCGTACCGACTTTGGGGGCCGAATATACGAGCAGTACTTC
j_gene: TRBJ2-1; v_gene: TRBV7-9; abundance: NA; d_gene: NA; CDR3aa: CASTSRRRGHNEQFF; CDR3nt: TGTGCCAGCACCTCGAGGCGGCGGGGCCACAATGAGCAGTTCTTC
j_gene: TRBJ2-7; v_gene: TRBV28; abundance: NA; d_gene: NA; CDR3aa: CASSPVWGPPDEQYF; CDR3nt: TGTGCCAGCAGCCCGGTATGGGGGCCTCCGGACGAGCAGTACTTC